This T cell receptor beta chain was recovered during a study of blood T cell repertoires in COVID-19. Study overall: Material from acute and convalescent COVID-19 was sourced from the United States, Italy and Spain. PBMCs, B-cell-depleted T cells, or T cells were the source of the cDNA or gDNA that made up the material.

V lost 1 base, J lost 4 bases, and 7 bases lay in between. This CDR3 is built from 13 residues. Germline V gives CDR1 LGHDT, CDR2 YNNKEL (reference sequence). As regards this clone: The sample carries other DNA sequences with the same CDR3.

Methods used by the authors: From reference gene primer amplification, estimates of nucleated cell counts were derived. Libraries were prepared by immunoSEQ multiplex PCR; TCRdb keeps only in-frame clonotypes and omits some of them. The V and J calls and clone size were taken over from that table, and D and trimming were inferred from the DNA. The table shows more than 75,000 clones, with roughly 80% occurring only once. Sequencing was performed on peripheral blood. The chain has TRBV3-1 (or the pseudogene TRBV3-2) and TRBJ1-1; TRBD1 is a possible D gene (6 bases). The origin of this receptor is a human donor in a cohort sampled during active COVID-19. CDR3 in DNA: TGTGCCAGCAGCCAAGGAGGGGGCACTGAAGCTTTCTTT. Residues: CASSQGGGTEAFF.